Sequencing of this T cell receptor (beta chain) was carried out in a study of early T cells in non-severe SARS-CoV-2 infection. Study-level information: Sequenced bulk RNA came from whole blood that was unsorted, and chains were unpaired.

Trimming pared 7 bases from V and 4 bases from J, leaving 16 bases between. The CDR3 runs to 15 residues. CDR1 SNHLY and CDR2 FYNNEI come from the germline V gene. This clonotype has a handful of counts. The antigen is undetermined. Broader study findings: Private and CD4 specificities were missed by VDJdb matching, which favored anti-spike CD8 responses.

Attachment of unique molecular identifiers was made to individual cDNA molecules. Each CDR3 protein is one row after TCRdb ran MiXCR on the 5' RACE reads. The sample holds about 69,000 distinct CDR3 sequences, 9.5% seen once. The sequence was obtained from an adult who was a healthcare worker with PCR-confirmed SARS-CoV-2 infection or an uninfected control (not recorded which). The sample consisted of whole blood. The chain carries TRBV2 and TRBJ2-2; TRBD1 might be the D (5 bases). The CDR3 DNA is TGTGCCAGCAACTCAGGGTACTCCAGCACCGGGGAGCTGTTTTTT. It translates to CASNSGYSSTGELFF. The full variable domain, with the rest looked up from reference TRBV2 and TRBJ2-2, is EPEVTQTPSHQVTQMGQEVILRCVPISNHLYFYWYRQILGQKVEFLVSFYNNEISEKSEIFDDQFSVERPDGSNFTLKIRSTKLEDSAMYFCASNSGYSSTGELFFGEGSRLTVL.